These 2 T cell receptor beta chains were sequenced from one sample in a study of T cell repertoires in cytomegalovirus infection. MiXCR was run by TCRdb on the reads, yielding one entry per CDR3 protein. This sample has under 350,000 distinct CDR3 sequences, with roughly 9.3% found just once. Sequencing used PBMCs. The receptors here all came from a human donor in good health (CMV status not recorded). Some clones in this sample may be carry-over from other donors' samples.

This clonotype showed up many times. The CDR3 DNA sequence: TGCAGTGCTAGAGATCCGAAGCGGGGACAGAGGACAGATACGCAGTATTTT. This sequence encodes CSARDPKRGQRTDTQYF. The chain couples TRBV20-1 to TRBJ2-3; D could derive from TRBD1 or TRBD2 (7 bases each). Germline CDR1 and CDR2: DFQATT and SNEGSKA (reference sequence). Trimming shortened V by 0 bases and J by 3 bases, and 19 bases separated the two germline ends. The CDR3 covers 17 residues.

This clonotype appeared many times. J is TRBJ2-6 and V is TRBV5-4; D uncertain. Germline V gives CDR1 SGHNT, CDR2 YYREEE (reference sequence). The V gene lost 4 bases and the J gene lost 0 bases, with 11 bases spanning the gap. The CDR3 totals 16 residues. The CDR3 coding sequence is TGTGCCAGCAGCCTTTGGGCAGCCTCTGGGGCCAACGTCCTGACTTTC. Amino acids: CASSLWAASGANVLTF.